This T cell receptor (beta chain) was profiled in a study of CD8 T cells in Susac syndrome. Reverse transcription of about 0.45 to 1 ug RNA was performed with random hexamers. Multiplex PCR with immunoSEQ amplified the TCR beta CDR3 across 54 Vbeta and 13 Jbeta. TCRdb ran MiXCR on the immunoSEQ multiplex PCR reads and lists one entry per CDR3 protein. The top ten hold 0.08% to 0.095% of the sample, which has approximately 210,000 distinct CDR3 sequences, 95% seen once. In blood CD8+ and CD4+ T cells, TCR beta underwent sequencing. Patients with stable or active relapsing-remitting disease, all of them treatment-naive, made up the multiple sclerosis controls. FACS enriched CD8+ TEMRA cells, while bulk CD8+ and CD4+ were negatively isolated. The CDR3 is 17 residues long. Germline assignment: CDR1 SGHRS and CDR2 YFSETQ. V lost 0 bases, J lost 9 bases, and 11 bases stayed unmatched.

Source material: CD4+ T cells from PBMCs. This clonotype was obtained from a human donor with multiple sclerosis. This sequence joins TRBV5-1 and TRBJ2-1; TRBD2 agrees at 11 bases. CDR3 amino acids: CASSLALGLAGFSEQFF. CDR3 sequence (DNA): TGCGCCAGCAGCTTGGCCTTAGGACTAGCGGGTTTTAGTGAGCAGTTCTTC.